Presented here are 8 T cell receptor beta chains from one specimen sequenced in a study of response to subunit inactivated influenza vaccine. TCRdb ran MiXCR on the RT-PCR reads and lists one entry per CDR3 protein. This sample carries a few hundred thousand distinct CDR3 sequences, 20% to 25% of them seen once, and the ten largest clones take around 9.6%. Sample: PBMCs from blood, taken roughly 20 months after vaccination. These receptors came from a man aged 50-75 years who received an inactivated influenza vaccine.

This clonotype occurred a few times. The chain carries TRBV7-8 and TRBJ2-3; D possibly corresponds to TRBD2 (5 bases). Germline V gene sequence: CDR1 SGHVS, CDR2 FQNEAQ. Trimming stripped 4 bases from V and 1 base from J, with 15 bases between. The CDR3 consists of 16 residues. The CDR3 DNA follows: TGTGCCAGCAGCTCCTGGTATGGAGGAGGCACAGATACGCAGTATTTT. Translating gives CASSSWYGGGTDTQYF.

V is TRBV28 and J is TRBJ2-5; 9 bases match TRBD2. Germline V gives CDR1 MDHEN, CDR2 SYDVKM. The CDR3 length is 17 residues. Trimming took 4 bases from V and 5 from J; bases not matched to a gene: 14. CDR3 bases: TGTGCCAGCAGTTCCCTTCTACTAGCGGGCGGGAGGGAGACCCAGTACTTC. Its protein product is CASSSLLLAGGRETQYF. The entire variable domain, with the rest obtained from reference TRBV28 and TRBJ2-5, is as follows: DVKVTQSSRYLVKRTGEKVFLECVQDMDHENMFWYRQDPGLGLRLIYFSYDVKMKEKGDIPEGYSVSREKKERFSLILESASTNQTSMYLCASSSLLLAGGRETQYFGPGTRLLVL.

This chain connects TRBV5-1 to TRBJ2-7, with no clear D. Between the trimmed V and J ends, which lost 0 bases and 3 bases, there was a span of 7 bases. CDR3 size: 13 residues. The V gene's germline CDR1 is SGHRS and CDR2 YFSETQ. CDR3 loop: CASSLEGYYEQYF. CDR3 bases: TGCGCCAGCAGCTTGGAGGGATACTACGAGCAGTACTTC.

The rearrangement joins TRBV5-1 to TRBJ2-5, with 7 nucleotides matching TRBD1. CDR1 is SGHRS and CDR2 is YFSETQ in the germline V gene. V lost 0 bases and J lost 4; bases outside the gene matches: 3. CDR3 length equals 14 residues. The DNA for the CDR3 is TGCGCCAGCAGCTTGGGAGGGACAGTAGAGACCCAGTACTTC. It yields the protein CASSLGGTVETQYF.

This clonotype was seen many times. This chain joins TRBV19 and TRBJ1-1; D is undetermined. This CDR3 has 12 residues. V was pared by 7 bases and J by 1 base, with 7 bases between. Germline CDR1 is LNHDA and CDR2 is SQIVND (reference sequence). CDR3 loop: CASNLGNTEAFF. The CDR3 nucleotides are TGTGCCAGTAACTTAGGGAACACTGAAGCTTTCTTT.

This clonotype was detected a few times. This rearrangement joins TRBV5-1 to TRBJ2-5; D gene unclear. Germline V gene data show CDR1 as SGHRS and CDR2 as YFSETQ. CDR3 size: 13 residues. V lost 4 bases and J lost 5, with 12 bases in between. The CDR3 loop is CASSGGVKETQYF. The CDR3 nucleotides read TGCGCCAGCAGCGGTGGGGTTAAGGAGACCCAGTACTTC.

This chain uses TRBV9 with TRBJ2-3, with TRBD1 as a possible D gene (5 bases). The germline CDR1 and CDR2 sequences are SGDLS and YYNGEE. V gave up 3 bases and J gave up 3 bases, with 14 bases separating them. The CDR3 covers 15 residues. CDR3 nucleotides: TGTGCCAGCAGCGGCGGACATGGGATAACAGATACGCAGTATTTT. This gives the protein CASSGGHGITDTQYF.

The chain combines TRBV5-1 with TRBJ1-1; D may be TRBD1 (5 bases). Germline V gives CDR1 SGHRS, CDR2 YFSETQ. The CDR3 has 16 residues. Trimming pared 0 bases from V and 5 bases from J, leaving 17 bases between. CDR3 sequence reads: CASSLALGPWGTEAFF. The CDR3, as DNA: TGCGCCAGCAGCTTGGCCCTGGGACCGTGGGGGACTGAAGCTTTCTTT.